The entry below gives a single T cell receptor (beta chain) sequence along with its context. This sample is part of a study of blood T cell repertoires in COVID-19. Study context: Donors in the United States, Italy and Spain gave samples during acute or convalescent COVID-19. From T cells, B-cell-depleted T cells, or PBMCs came the material, which was cDNA or gDNA.

This CDR3 spans 13 amino acids. Germline lookup yields CDR1 SGHKS and CDR2 YYEKEE (reference sequence). V dropped 2 bases and J dropped 0 bases, with 2 bases sitting between them. Authors' processing steps: Amplification of reference gene primers was used by the study to estimate nucleated cell counts. Libraries were prepared by immunoSEQ multiplex PCR; TCRdb keeps only in-frame clonotypes and omits some of them. V, J and clone size reflect that table, while D and trimming were determined from the DNA. The repertoire holds about 400,000 clones, with just over 85% as singletons. This rearrangement joins TRBV5-5 to TRBJ1-4; no clear D gene. Material: peripheral blood. The clonotype originates from a woman aged 25 to 39 with active or convalescent COVID-19. Here the CDR3 reads CASSFSTNEKLFF. For the CDR3, the DNA is TGTGCCAGCAGCTTCTCAACTAATGAAAAACTGTTTTTT.